Shown below are 18 T cell receptor beta chains from a single sample sequenced in a study of early stage breast cancer tumors. TCRdb keeps only in-frame clones here, not all; method: immunoSEQ multiplex PCR. Here the sample spans over 25,000 clones, roughly two thirds being singletons. The sequencing input was blood. These TCRs come from a person aged 50-59 years with breast cancer.

V usage is TRBV11-2 and J usage is TRBJ2-1, with D perhaps given as TRBD1 or TRBD2 (5 bases each). The germline V gene encodes CDR1 SGHAT and CDR2 FQNNGV. Between the trimmed V and J ends, which lost 1 base and 5 bases, there was a span of 12 bases. This CDR3 is built from 15 residues. CDR3 nucleotides: TGTGCCAGCAGCTTAGCCGGGACCCAGGACAATGAGCAGTTCTTC. It encodes CASSLAGTQDNEQFF.

This clone was observed a handful of times. The CDR3, as DNA: TGCAGCGTTCCTTTGGGCTCGGGGCCCTACAATGAGCAGTTCTTC. Protein product: CSVPLGSGPYNEQFF. The chain recombines TRBV29-1 with TRBJ2-1; D may be TRBD1 or TRBD2 (5 bases each). V lost 5 bases and J lost 2, with 16 bases in between. The germline V gene has CDR1 SQVTM and CDR2 ANQGSEA. The CDR3 runs to 15 residues.

The chain combines TRBV10-3 with TRBJ2-2, with TRBD1 matching over 8 bases. Losses at the gene ends were 4 bases for V and 2 bases for J; bases not matched to a gene: 3. Germline CDR1 ENHRY, CDR2 SYGVKD. The CDR3 loop spans 15 amino acids. The CDR3 loop reads CAISVTGDNTGELFF. DNA of the CDR3: TGTGCCATCAGTGTGACAGGGGACAACACCGGGGAGCTGTTTTTT.

V and J are TRBV11-2 and TRBJ2-7; 13 bases match TRBD2. Germline trimming cut 5 bases from V and 1 base from J; bases unmatched to any gene: 5. The CDR3 length is 16 residues. The germline gives CDR1 SGHAT, CDR2 FQNNGV. DNA of the CDR3: TGTGCCAGCAGCCCGTGGGGACTAGCGGGATCCTACGAGCAGTACTTC. It translates to CASSPWGLAGSYEQYF.

This chain uses TRBV5-1 with TRBJ2-5; 8 nucleotides line up with TRBD1. The CDR3 covers 15 residues. J lost 4 bases, V lost 1 base, and 6 bases had no gene match. Germline V lookup: CDR1 SGHRS, CDR2 YFSETQ. The CDR3: CASSLSRGLGETQYF. The CDR3 DNA reads as TGCGCCAGCAGCTTGAGCAGGGGGCTTGGAGAGACCCAGTACTTC.

The chain employs TRBV4-2 and TRBJ2-2; D possibly uses TRBD1 or TRBD2 (7 bases each). The CDR3 length is 18 residues. Germline V lookup: CDR1 LGHNA, CDR2 YNFKEQ. V lost 1 base to trimming and J lost 6 bases, with 21 bases between them. The DNA of the CDR3 is TGTGCCAGCAGCCAAGCCCCTCTTGAGCAGGGGGGGTCCGGGGAGCTGTTTTTT. It translates to CASSQAPLEQGGSGELFF.

CDR3 DNA: TGTGCCAGCAGCCCGGGACACCAGAACTCTGGAAACACCATATATTTT. Translation: CASSPGHQNSGNTIYF. This chain uses TRBV7-2 with TRBJ1-3; maybe TRBD1 (6 bases). V was cut by 5 bases and J by 0 bases, with 14 bases left in between. CDR1 and CDR2 from the germline V gene are SGHTA and FQGNSA. This CDR3 comprises 16 residues.

The J gene is TRBJ1-2, the V gene TRBV19, with 8 bases aligning to TRBD1. Trimming at V came to 5 bases and at J to 2 bases, leaving 10 bases not matched to a gene. This CDR3 spans 16 amino acids. Germline CDR1 LNHDA, CDR2 SQIVND (reference sequence). As DNA, the CDR3 is TGTGCCAGTAGTGCAACCGGGACAGGCAGCAACTATGGCTACACCTTC. This encodes CASSATGTGSNYGYTF. The variable domain in full, with the rest retrieved from reference TRBV19 and TRBJ1-2, is DGGITQSPKYLFRKEGQNVTLSCEQNLNHDAMYWYRQDPGQGLRLIYYSQIVNDFQKGDIAEGYSVSREKKESFPLTVTSAQKNPTAFYLCASSATGTGSNYGYTFGSGTRLTVV.

This clone was recorded a few times. J is TRBJ2-6 and V is TRBV10-3; the D is unclear. Trimming left V 3 bases short and J 0 bases short, with 3 bases between. Per germline, CDR1 ENHRY and CDR2 SYGVKD. The CDR3 runs to 14 residues. The chain's CDR3 is CAISDSSGANVLTF. Here the CDR3 DNA reads TGTGCCATCAGTGACAGCTCTGGGGCCAACGTCCTGACTTTC.

The V call is TRBV7-9, the J call TRBJ2-4, with D possibly matching TRBD1 (5 bases). CDR3 length equals 15 residues. Trimming cost V 5 bases and J 0 bases, with 11 bases left between them. The V gene's germline CDR1 is SEHNR and CDR2 FQNEAQ (reference sequence). CDR3 bases: TGTGCCAGCAGCCGACAGACCCTAGCCAAAAACATTCAGTACTTC. It encodes CASSRQTLAKNIQYF.

V gene TRBV6-1 combines with J gene TRBJ1-2; no firm D call. Germline V lookup: CDR1 MNHNS, CDR2 SASEGT. Trimming shortened V by 4 bases and J by 5 bases, and 8 bases separated the two germline ends. CDR3 length equals 12 residues. Here the CDR3 reads CASSVTGYGYTF. CDR3 nucleotide sequence: TGTGCCAGCAGTGTTACGGGGTATGGCTACACCTTC.

The chain recombines TRBV29-1 with TRBJ2-1, with unresolved D. Germline assignment: CDR1 SQVTM and CDR2 ANQGSEA. Trimming left V 3 bases short and J 8 bases short, with 11 bases between. The CDR3 has 12 residues. The CDR3 sequence: CSVDYRRDEQFF. The CDR3 nucleotides are TGCAGCGTTGATTATCGAAGGGATGAGCAGTTCTTC.

The rearrangement links TRBV7-2 to TRBJ2-5; D gene unclear. This CDR3 contains 13 residues. Trimming removed 2 bases at V and 4 bases at J, with 8 bases between. Germline V gives CDR1 SGHTA, CDR2 FQGNSA. In nucleotides, the CDR3 is TGTGCCAGCAGCTTACAAGTGGTAGAGACCCAGTACTTC. Protein product: CASSLQVVETQYF.

This clone was detected only a few times. The rearrangement uses TRBV7-9 and TRBJ2-1; TRBD2 matches 7 bases. The V and J ends lost 5 bases and 8 bases, in that order; junction bases with no gene match: 12. The germline gives CDR1 SEHNR, CDR2 FQNEAQ (reference sequence). The CDR3 totals 15 residues. Here the CDR3 DNA reads TGTGCCAGCAGCCTCGGGACCAGCGGGACGCATGAGCAGTTCTTC. It specifies CASSLGTSGTHEQFF. Together with reference TRBV7-9 and TRBJ2-1, the CDR3 gives the full variable domain: DTGVSQNPRHKITKRGQNVTFRCDPISEHNRLYWYRQTLGQGPEFLTYFQNEAQLEKSRLLSDRFSAERPKGSFSTLEIQRTEQGDSAMYLCASSLGTSGTHEQFFGPGTRLTVL.

The chain joins TRBV7-9 to TRBJ2-7; 8 bases line up with TRBD1. CDR3 size: 13 residues. Germline assignment: CDR1 SEHNR and CDR2 FQNEAQ (reference sequence). The ends lost 8 bases at V and 0 bases at J; junction bases unmatched: 3. CDR3 amino acids: CASDRGNSYEQYF. The CDR3 DNA sequence: TGTGCCAGCGACAGGGGAAACTCCTACGAGCAGTACTTC.

The rearrangement uses TRBV5-4 and TRBJ2-5, with a tentative D call TRBD1 (6 bases). This CDR3 region has 15 residues. CDR1 and CDR2 (germline): SGHNT, YYREEE (reference sequence). V was clipped by 0 bases and J by 2 bases, with 11 bases between them. CDR3 sequence: CASSLELRGQETQYF. The CDR3 nucleotides are TGTGCCAGCAGCTTGGAGCTCAGGGGTCAAGAGACCCAGTACTTC.

V usage is TRBV2 and J usage is TRBJ1-2, with 8 bases that match TRBD1. Trimming removed 6 bases from V and 4 bases from J; junction bases left unmatched: 7. CDR3 length: 14 residues. CDR1 and CDR2 from the germline V gene are SNHLY and FYNNEI. CDR3 bases: TGTGCCAGCAGCCTAGGACAGGGACGCTATGGCTACACCTTC. Its translation is CASSLGQGRYGYTF.

The chain recombines TRBV28 with TRBJ2-5; 7 bases align to TRBD2. In germline, CDR1 is MDHEN, CDR2 SYDVKM. V lost 5 bases to trimming and J lost 5 bases; unmatched junction nucleotides: 8. The CDR3 sequence is 14 residues long. CDR3: CASSPIAGAETQYF. The CDR3 DNA sequence: TGTGCCAGCAGTCCCATAGCGGGCGCCGAGACCCAGTACTTC.